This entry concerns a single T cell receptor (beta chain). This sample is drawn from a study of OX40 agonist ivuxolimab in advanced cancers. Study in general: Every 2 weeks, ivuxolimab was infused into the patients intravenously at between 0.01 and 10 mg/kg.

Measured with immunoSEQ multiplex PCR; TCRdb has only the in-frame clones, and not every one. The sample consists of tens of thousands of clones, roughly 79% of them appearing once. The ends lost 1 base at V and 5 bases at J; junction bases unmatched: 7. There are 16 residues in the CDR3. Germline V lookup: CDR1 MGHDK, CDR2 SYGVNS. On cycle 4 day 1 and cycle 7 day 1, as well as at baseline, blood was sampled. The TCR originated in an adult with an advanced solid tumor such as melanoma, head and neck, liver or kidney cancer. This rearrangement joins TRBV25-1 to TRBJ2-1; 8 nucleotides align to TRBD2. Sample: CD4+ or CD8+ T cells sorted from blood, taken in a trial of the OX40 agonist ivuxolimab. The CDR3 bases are TGTGCCAGCAGTGAATTGGGTAGCGGGATCCACAATGAGCAGTTCTTC. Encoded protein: CASSELGSGIHNEQFF.